These 24 T cell receptor beta chains originate from one sample sequenced in a study of T-cell memory formation after mild COVID-19. TCRdb reprocessed the 5' RACE reads via MiXCR and lists one record per CDR3 protein. The table records around 150,000 distinct CDR3 sequences, roughly 15% of them present only once. Input material: PBMCs or a T cell subset sorted from them (not recorded which). These receptors were obtained from an adult woman who had mild COVID-19 (a few samples of this study predate the infection). Cell type and time point are not known.

This clonotype was found a few times. The chain combines TRBV12-3 or TRBV12-4 with TRBJ2-6, with D perhaps matching TRBD1 or TRBD2 (5 bases each). The ends were cut back, 7 bases at V and 4 bases at J, with 11 bases in the middle. The CDR3 contains 14 residues. In DNA form, the CDR3 reads TGTGCCAGCACCCTCGGGGACGGGGCCAACGTCCTGACTTTC. This codes for CASTLGDGANVLTF.

The V gene is TRBV18, the J gene TRBJ2-1; 11 bases are shared with TRBD2. V was pared by 1 base and J by 5 bases, with 4 bases of the junction left unmatched. In germline, CDR1 is KGHSH, CDR2 LQKENI. This CDR3 has 16 residues. This CDR3 reads CASSPLALAGDNEQFF. The DNA of the CDR3 is TGTGCCAGCTCACCACTAGCACTAGCGGGAGACAATGAGCAGTTCTTC.

This clonotype was found a few times. The V call is TRBV6-2 or TRBV6-3, the J call TRBJ2-1; TRBD2 is a possible D gene (6 bases). Germline assignment: CDR1 MNHEY and CDR2 SVGEGT. Trimming took off 7 bases at V and 10 bases at J, with 23 bases between the two ends. This CDR3 region has 15 residues. This CDR3 is CASNRARGIPGEQFF. CDR3 in DNA: TGTGCCAGCAATCGGGCCCGGGGGATCCCGGGGGAGCAGTTCTTC.

This clonotype appeared many times. The chain couples TRBV12-3 or TRBV12-4 to TRBJ2-1; D is ambiguous. The CDR3 is made up of 13 amino acids. V lost 4 bases and J 4 bases, leaving 8 bases between the germline ends. CDR3 region: CASSSTVYNEQFF. The CDR3 DNA reads as TGTGCCAGCAGTTCTACCGTATACAATGAGCAGTTCTTC.

V and J are TRBV13 and TRBJ2-1; 7 nucleotides agree with TRBD1. With 5 bases clipped from V and 4 bases from J, the junction kept 8 bases outside the gene matches. The CDR3 loop spans 15 amino acids. Germline assignment: CDR1 PRHDT and CDR2 FYEKMQ (reference sequence). The CDR3 loop is CASSRGGFRYNEQFF. In DNA, the CDR3 is TGTGCCAGCAGCCGAGGGGGCTTTAGGTACAATGAGCAGTTCTTC.

This clonotype occurred a few times. DNA for the CDR3: TGTGCCAGCAGCCCCCTTGGCCTAGGGGCAGAGACCCAGTACTTC. Translating gives CASSPLGLGAETQYF. The rearrangement links TRBV14 to TRBJ2-5; D might be TRBD1 (5 bases). CDR1 and CDR2 (germline): SGHDN, FVKESK. V shed 4 bases and J shed 4 bases, with 16 bases lying between them. CDR3 length equals 15 residues.

The chain employs TRBV30 and TRBJ2-1, with D uncertain. V lost 0 bases to trimming and J lost 7 bases, with 16 bases between them. This CDR3 comprises 15 residues. The germline CDR1 and CDR2 sequences are GTSNPN and SVGIG (reference sequence). CDR3 nucleotides: TGTGCCTGGAGTGTATTCAGCTGGGCGGAGAATGAGCAGTTCTTC. Amino acids: CAWSVFSWAENEQFF.

The chain joins TRBV11-3 to TRBJ2-2, with D perhaps matching TRBD2 (6 bases). This CDR3 spans 14 amino acids. The V gene lost 1 base and the J gene lost 6 bases, with 9 bases spanning the gap. CDR1 and CDR2 (germline): SGHNT, YENEEA. Written as DNA, the CDR3 is TGTGCCAGCAGCTTAGGGCGGGGTTCCGGGGAGCTGTTTTTT. Residues: CASSLGRGSGELFF.

There are a few counts of this clonotype. This rearrangement joins TRBV6-5 to TRBJ2-1; TRBD2 matches at 7 bases. The ends lost 0 bases at V and 7 bases at J; junction bases unmatched: 6. This CDR3 comprises 15 residues. Germline loops: CDR1 MNHEY, CDR2 SVGAGI. The CDR3 protein is CASSYSPGGSNEQFF. The CDR3 DNA is TGTGCCAGCAGTTACTCCCCGGGAGGTTCTAATGAGCAGTTCTTC.

V and J are TRBV19 and TRBJ2-7; D is tentatively TRBD1 or TRBD2 (5 bases each). Germline CDR1 reads LNHDA; CDR2 reads SQIVND (reference sequence). Between the trimmed V and J ends, which lost 5 bases and 5 bases, there was a span of 19 bases. The CDR3 sequence is 15 residues long. CDR3 bases: TGTGCCAGTAGTGTTTACGGGGCCCGAGGTGACGAGCAGTACTTC. Protein sequence: CASSVYGARGDEQYF.

The table lists this clonotype with a few counts. The V call is TRBV12-3 or TRBV12-4, the J call TRBJ2-1, with 15 bases fitting TRBD2. This CDR3 region has 17 residues. V dropped 3 bases and J dropped 7; count of bases not matched to a gene: 7. In DNA, the CDR3 is TGTGCCAGCAGTTTCGGACTAGCGGGAGGGGCCCCGAATGAGCAGTTCTTC. It specifies CASSFGLAGGAPNEQFF.

This chain links TRBV27 with TRBJ1-5; tentative D call: TRBD1 (5 bases). The CDR3 length is 15 residues. V dropped 3 bases and J dropped 0 bases, with 9 bases sitting between them. Germline loops: CDR1 MNHEY, CDR2 SMNVEV (reference sequence). As DNA, the CDR3 is TGTGCCAGCAGTTTTAGGGGCCTTAGCAATCAGCCCCAGCATTTT. It encodes CASSFRGLSNQPQHF.

This clonotype was observed many times. The V call is TRBV12-3 or TRBV12-4, the J call TRBJ2-2; the D is unclear. The CDR3 sequence is 12 residues long. Trimming took 7 bases from V and 6 from J, leaving 9 bases between them. CDR3 coding DNA: TGTGCCAGCACCTTCGGGTCCGGGGAGCTGTTTTTT. It is translated as CASTFGSGELFF.

The chain couples TRBV29-1 to TRBJ2-2, with TRBD2 matching 8 bases. The length of the CDR3 is 14 residues. V was pared by 7 bases and J by 0 bases, with 4 bases of the junction left unmatched. Germline V CDR1 and CDR2: SQVTM, ANQGSEA. The CDR3 coding sequence is TGCAGCGCTATAGCGGGGACGAACACCGGGGAGCTGTTTTTT. Protein product: CSAIAGTNTGELFF.

This clonotype has more than one count but fewer than ten. This chain joins TRBV5-1 and TRBJ2-1; TRBD2 matches at 12 bases. J was trimmed by 11 bases and V by 7 bases; bases with no gene match: 7. CDR1 is SGHRS, CDR2 YFSETQ, per germline. There are 13 residues in the CDR3. For the CDR3, the DNA is TGCGCCAGCTCTGGACTAGCGGGAACCCAGCAGTTCTTC. Its protein product is CASSGLAGTQQFF.

The J gene is TRBJ2-7, the V gene TRBV6-2 or TRBV6-3; no firm D call. This CDR3 is 14 amino acids long. The germline V and J ends were trimmed by 6 bases and 3 bases, with 15 bases remaining between them. Germline CDR1 MNHEY, CDR2 SVGEGT. CDR3 region: CASRLTVSVYEQYF. The CDR3 nucleotides read TGTGCCAGCAGACTGACGGTATCGGTCTACGAGCAGTACTTC.

The V gene is TRBV12-3 or TRBV12-4, the J gene TRBJ2-1, with 12 bases matching TRBD1. The CDR3 sequence is 15 residues long. V shed 4 bases, J shed 8 bases, and the junction held 6 bases outside the gene matches. The CDR3 DNA reads as TGTGCCAGCAGTTACGGGACAGGGGGCGAGGATGAGCAGTTCTTC. The encoded protein is CASSYGTGGEDEQFF.

This clonotype was seen a few times. For the CDR3, the DNA is TGTGCCAGCAGTTACTCACCAGGGGGGGACGAGCAGTACTTC. Encoded protein: CASSYSPGGDEQYF. The chain combines TRBV6-5 with TRBJ2-7, with D perhaps assigned TRBD1 or TRBD2 (7 bases each). This CDR3 has 14 amino acids. The V and J ends lost 0 bases and 5 bases respectively, with 11 bases between them. Germline assignment: CDR1 MNHEY and CDR2 SVGAGI.

There are a few counts of this clonotype. This chain connects TRBV12-3 or TRBV12-4 to TRBJ2-7, with 8 positions matching TRBD1. V was pared by 6 bases and J by 6 bases, with 4 bases of the junction left unmatched. The CDR3 has 12 amino acids. CDR3 region: CASSLTGGEQYF. CDR3 nucleotide sequence: TGTGCCAGCAGCCTTACAGGGGGCGAGCAGTACTTC.

The V and J genes are TRBV28 and TRBJ2-1; 11 positions agree with TRBD1. The V segment lost 4 bases and the J segment 7 bases; nucleotides outside the gene matches: 12. The germline V gene has CDR1 MDHEN and CDR2 SYDVKM. This CDR3 has 17 amino acids. DNA for the CDR3: TGTGCCAGCAGTTCCGTCTCTAGGACAGGGGGCAGAAATGAGCAGTTCTTC. Its translation: CASSSVSRTGGRNEQFF.

The chain combines TRBV7-9 with TRBJ2-7; 8 positions agree with TRBD1. The germline V gene has CDR1 SEHNR and CDR2 FQNEAQ (reference sequence). The J segment lost 4 bases and the V segment lost 6 bases, leaving 5 bases of the junction unmatched. The CDR3 contains 13 residues. CDR3 sequence: CASRGQVRYEQYF. The DNA of the CDR3 is TGTGCCAGCAGGGGACAGGTTAGATACGAGCAGTACTTC.

The chain links TRBV11-2 to TRBJ2-1; the D gene could be TRBD1 or TRBD2 (5 bases each). The CDR3 is made up of 15 amino acids. Germline assignment: CDR1 SGHAT and CDR2 FQNNGV. Trimming cost V 1 base and J 4 bases, with 11 bases left between them. CDR3: CASSLGSGTYNEQFF. For the CDR3, the DNA is TGTGCCAGCAGCTTAGGGTCCGGGACGTACAATGAGCAGTTCTTC. Drawing the rest from reference TRBV11-2 and TRBJ2-1, the complete variable domain is EAGVAQSPRYKIIEKRQSVAFWCNPISGHATLYWYQQILGQGPKLLIQFQNNGVVDDSQLPKDRFSAERLKGVDSTLKIQPAKLEDSAVYLCASSLGSGTYNEQFFGPGTRLTVL.

This clonotype was picked up a small number of times. V and J are TRBV3-1 and TRBJ1-3, with unresolved D. Looked up from germline, CDR1 is LGHDT and CDR2 is YNNKEL (reference sequence). The CDR3 contains 15 residues. The germline V and J ends were trimmed by 0 bases and 0 bases, with 6 bases remaining between them. The CDR3 is CASSQEPLSGNTIYF. The DNA for the CDR3 is TGTGCCAGCAGCCAAGAACCGCTCTCTGGAAACACCATATATTTT. Variable domain in full (rest from reference TRBV3-1 and TRBJ1-3): DTAVSQTPKYLVTQMGNDKSIKCEQNLGHDTMYWYKQDSKKFLKIMFSYNNKELIINETVPNRFSPKSPDKAHLNLHINSLELGDSAVYFCASSQEPLSGNTIYFGEGSWLTVV.

V and J are TRBV7-9 and TRBJ2-1, with D tentatively TRBD1 (5 bases). The CDR3 extends over 13 amino acids. V was shortened by 5 bases and J by 7 bases, with 12 bases between the two germline ends. Per the germline V gene, CDR1 is SEHNR and CDR2 is FQNEAQ (reference sequence). In DNA form, the CDR3 reads TGTGCCAGCAGCCAACAGGCCGCGAATGAGCAGTTCTTC. Its translation is CASSQQAANEQFF.